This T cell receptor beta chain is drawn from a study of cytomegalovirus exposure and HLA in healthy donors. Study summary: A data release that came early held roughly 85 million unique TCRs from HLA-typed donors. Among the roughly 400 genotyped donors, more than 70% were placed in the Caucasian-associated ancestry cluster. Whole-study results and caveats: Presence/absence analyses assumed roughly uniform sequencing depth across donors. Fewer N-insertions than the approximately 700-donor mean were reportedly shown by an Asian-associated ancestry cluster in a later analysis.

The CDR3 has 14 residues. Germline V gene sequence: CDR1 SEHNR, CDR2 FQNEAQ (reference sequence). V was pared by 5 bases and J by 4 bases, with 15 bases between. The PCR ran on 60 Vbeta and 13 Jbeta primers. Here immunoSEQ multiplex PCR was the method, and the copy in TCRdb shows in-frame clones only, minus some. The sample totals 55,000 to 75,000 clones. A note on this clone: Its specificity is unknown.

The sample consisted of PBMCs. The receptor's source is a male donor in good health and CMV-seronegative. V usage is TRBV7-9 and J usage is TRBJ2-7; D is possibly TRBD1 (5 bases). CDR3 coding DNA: TGTGCCAGCAGCCATGAAAGGGGATCGTACGAGCAGTACTTC. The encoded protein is CASSHERGSYEQYF. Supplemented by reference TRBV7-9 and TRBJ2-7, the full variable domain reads DTGVSQNPRHKITKRGQNVTFRCDPISEHNRLYWYRQTLGQGPEFLTYFQNEAQLEKSRLLSDRFSAERPKGSFSTLEIQRTEQGDSAMYLCASSHERGSYEQYFGPGTRLTVT.